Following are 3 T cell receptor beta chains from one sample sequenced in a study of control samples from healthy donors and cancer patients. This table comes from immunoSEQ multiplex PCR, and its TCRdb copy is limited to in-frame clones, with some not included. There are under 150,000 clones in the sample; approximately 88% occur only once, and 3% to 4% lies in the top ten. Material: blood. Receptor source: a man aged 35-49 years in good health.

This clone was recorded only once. CDR3 nucleotide sequence: TGTGCCAGCAGCCAAGATCCCGGCGTCACATCTTACGAGCAGTACTTC. The encoded protein is CASSQDPGVTSYEQYF. The V and J genes are TRBV14 and TRBJ2-7; no reliable D call. V was cut by 0 bases and J by 4 bases, with 16 bases left in between. The CDR3 consists of 16 residues. CDR1 and CDR2 (germline): SGHDN, FVKESK.

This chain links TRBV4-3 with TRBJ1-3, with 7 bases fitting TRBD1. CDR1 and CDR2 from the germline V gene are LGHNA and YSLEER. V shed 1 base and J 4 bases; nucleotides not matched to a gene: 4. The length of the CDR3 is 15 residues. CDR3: CASSQGEGGGNTIYF. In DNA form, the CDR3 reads TGCGCCAGCAGCCAAGGGGAAGGGGGCGGAAACACCATATATTTT.

The CDR3 reads CATGQGPLYGYTF. The CDR3 nucleotides are TGTGCCACCGGACAGGGCCCTCTCTATGGCTACACCTTC. V gene TRBV10-3 combines with J gene TRBJ1-2; 8 bases are shared with TRBD1. The CDR3 runs 13 residues. Germline CDR1 and CDR2: ENHRY and SYGVKD. V was clipped by 10 bases and J by 4 bases; unmatched bases: 8.